Included here is one TCR beta chain sequence, with context. The data belong to a study of T-cell memory formation after mild COVID-19. As for the study in general: Each donor largely had its own TCR clusters.

Amplification by 5'RACE using constant-segment primers produced TCR alpha and TCR beta cDNA libraries that carried sample barcodes and UMIs. TCRdb ran MiXCR on the 5' RACE reads and lists one entry per CDR3 protein. Of 500,000 to 650,000 distinct CDR3 sequences detected, roughly 20% appear once; the ten largest clones hold roughly 8.3%. Germline CDR1 and CDR2: MGHRA and YSYEKL. V lost 3 bases and J lost 6; bases outside the gene matches: 8. The CDR3 spans 15 residues. Sequenced: PBMCs or a T cell subset sorted from them (not recorded which). The rearrangement joins TRBV4-1 to TRBJ1-2, with TRBD1 identical over 9 bases. This TCR was sampled from an adult woman who had mild COVID-19 (a few samples of this study predate the infection). Cell type and time point are not known. CDR3 sequence (DNA): TGCGCCAGCAGCCAGCACCCGGGACAGGGCGATGGCTACACCTTC. This translates into CASSQHPGQGDGYTF.